The clone carrying this T cell receptor (beta chain) was observed many times. Antigen unknown. This CDR3 has 14 residues. Germline loops: CDR1 MNHEY, CDR2 SVGEGT. The J segment lost 5 bases and the V segment lost 6 bases, leaving 6 bases of the junction unmatched. The source of the sample is a study of T cells in Graves' hyperthyroidism and ophthalmopathy. There were TCR beta CDR3 regions amplified from RNA transcripts. The HTBI primer set drove a first-round RT-PCR of the TCR CDR3. Via MiXCR, TCRdb re-called the multiplex PCR reads, giving one row per CDR3 protein. Here the sample spans hundreds of thousands of distinct CDR3 sequences, approximately 15% being singletons. For the diagnoses, clinical symptoms, serum thyroxine and TRAb, thyroid ultrasound and orbital computed tomography were used. General study findings and limits: Prediction of ophthalmopathy progression came a median about 6 months pre-onset.

The sequencing input was blood. The V gene is TRBV6-2 or TRBV6-3, the J gene TRBJ2-3; 9 nucleotides line up with TRBD2. This TCR was sampled from a young woman with Graves' hyperthyroidism that later progressed to Graves' ophthalmopathy. The CDR3 nucleotides are TGTGCCAGCAGAACCCATAGCGGGAGAGATACGCAGTATTTT. Amino acids: CASRTHSGRDTQYF.